This T cell receptor (beta chain) was retrieved from a study of CD8 T cells in ankylosing spondylitis. Study-level points and caveats: Earlier authors reported some of these motif variants in reactive arthritis synovial fluid and blood.

TCRdb reprocessed the 5' RACE reads with MiXCR, giving one entry per CDR3 protein. The data show about 140,000 distinct CDR3 sequences, 7% to 10% seen once. This clonotype came up a few times. The antigen remains undetermined. The V gene end was trimmed by 6 bases and the J gene end by 8 bases; junction bases not matched to a gene: 3. In germline, CDR1 is MNHNS, CDR2 SASEGT. The CDR3 is 13 residues long. This rearrangement joins TRBV6-1 to TRBJ1-6; 8 nucleotides line up with TRBD1. Sequenced: synovial fluid, either unsorted or a sorted T cell fraction (not recorded which). The clonotype was recovered from a male donor with ankylosing spondylitis. CDR3 residues: CASSRQGYSPLHF. CDR3 DNA: TGTGCCAGCAGCCGACAGGGGTATTCACCCCTCCACTTT.